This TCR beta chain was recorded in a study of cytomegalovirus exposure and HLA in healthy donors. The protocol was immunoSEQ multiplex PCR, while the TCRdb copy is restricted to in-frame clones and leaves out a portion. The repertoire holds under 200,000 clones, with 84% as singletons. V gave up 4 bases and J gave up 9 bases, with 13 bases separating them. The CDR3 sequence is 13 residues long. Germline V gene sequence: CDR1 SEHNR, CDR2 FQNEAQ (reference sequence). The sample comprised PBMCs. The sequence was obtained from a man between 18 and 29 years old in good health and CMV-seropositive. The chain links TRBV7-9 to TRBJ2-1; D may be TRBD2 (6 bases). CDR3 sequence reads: CASSSAPGVEQFF. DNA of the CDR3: TGTGCCAGCAGCTCGGCGCCGGGAGTTGAGCAGTTCTTC.